The rows below give T cell receptor beta chains drawn from one sample of a study of cytomegalovirus exposure and HLA in healthy donors. Measured with immunoSEQ multiplex PCR; TCRdb has only the in-frame clones, and not every one. This sample contains some 140,000 clones. Sequenced input: PBMCs. The receptors shown here come from a woman between 40 and 55 years old in good health and CMV-seronegative. The CDR3 runs from the conserved cysteine through the conserved F or W. A D gene is named only where the DNA matches it firmly.

D gene	V gene	J gene	CDR3 protein	CDR3 DNA
TRBD2	TRBV5-1	TRBJ2-1	CASSLRPGTSGGLYNEQFF	TGCGCCAGCAGCCTCCGTCCCGGGACTAGCGGGGGCCTCTACAATGAGCAGTTCTTC
NA	TRBV5-1	TRBJ1-1	CASSQDPGRALRAFF	TGCGCCAGCAGCCAAGATCCGGGGAGAGCACTGAGGGCTTTCTTT
NA	TRBV4-3	TRBJ1-4	CASSQDRTNEKLFF	TGCGCCAGCAGCCAGGACAGAACTAATGAAAAACTGTTTTTT
NA	TRBV6-1	TRBJ2-7	CASSLSALSSYEQYF	TGTGCCAGCAGCCTCAGCGCACTGAGCTCCTACGAGCAGTACTTC
TRBD1	TRBV7-2	TRBJ1-5	CASSGPGQGDQPQHF	TGTGCCAGCAGCGGTCCGGGACAGGGCGATCAGCCCCAGCATTTT
NA	TRBV28	TRBJ1-1	CATLVRSTEAFF	TGTGCCACACTAGTCAGATCCACTGAAGCTTTCTTT
NA	TRBV15	TRBJ1-5	CATEGVSGTERNSNQPQHF	TGTGCCACCGAGGGTGTTTCGGGGACTGAGAGAAATAGCAATCAGCCCCAGCATTTT
NA	TRBV5-6	TRBJ1-2	CASSPPGRVYGYTF	TGTGCCAGCAGCCCCCCAGGCAGGGTCTATGGCTACACCTTC
TRBD2	TRBV9	TRBJ2-2	CASSLGLVRAGELFF	TGTGCCAGCAGCCTGGGACTAGTCAGAGCCGGGGAGCTGTTTTTT
NA	TRBV20-1	TRBJ1-2	CRAMRGYTF	TGCAGGGCTATGCGGGGTTACACCTTC
NA	TRBV7-9	TRBJ1-1	CASSLLQGNTEAFF	TGTGCCAGCAGCTTACTACAGGGGAACACTGAAGCTTTCTTT
TRBD1	TRBV9	TRBJ1-1	CASSPRRGGGMNTEAFF	TGTGCCAGCAGCCCCCGAAGAGGGGGCGGGATGAACACTGAAGCTTTCTTT
TRBD1	TRBV5-4	TRBJ1-6	CASSPGQGASNSPLHF	TGTGCCAGCAGCCCTGGACAGGGGGCCTCGAATTCACCCCTCCACTTT
TRBD1	TRBV7-2	TRBJ1-3	CASSLSGGSSGNTIYF	TGTGCCAGCAGCCTCTCAGGGGGGAGCTCTGGAAACACCATATATTTT
TRBD1	TRBV5-6	TRBJ2-5	CASSRPTGARETQYF	TGTGCCAGCAGCCGTCCGACAGGGGCCAGGGAGACCCAGTACTTC
NA	TRBV7-9	TRBJ1-2	CASSLATDYGYTF	TGTGCCAGCAGCTTAGCGACAGACTATGGCTACACCTTC
NA	TRBV5-1	TRBJ2-1	CASSLGEREQFF	TGCGCCAGCAGCTTGGGAGAACGTGAGCAGTTCTTC
NA	TRBV25-1	TRBJ2-3	CASSGRLITDTQYF	TGTGCCAGCAGTGGGAGGCTTATCACAGATACGCAGTATTTT
TRBD2	TRBV11-2	TRBJ2-4	CASSLILAGGRAKNIQYF	TGTGCCAGCAGCTTAATCCTAGCGGGGGGGCGGGCCAAAAACATTCAGTACTTC
NA	TRBV5-1	TRBJ1-6	CASRIQGYSPLHF	TGCGCCAGCAGGATCCAGGGATATTCACCCCTCCACTTT
NA	TRBV6-1	TRBJ1-6	CASSEEGGSPLHF	TGTGCCAGCAGTGAAGAGGGAGGATCACCCCTCCACTTT
TRBD1	TRBV7-8	TRBJ1-3	CASSRGQGGGNTIYF	TGTGCCAGCAGCCGGGGACAGGGTGGCGGAAACACCATATATTTT
NA	TRBV6-5	TRBJ1-1	CASSYWGGRGNTEAFF	TGTGCCAGCAGTTACTGGGGGGGCAGAGGGAACACTGAAGCTTTCTTT
NA	TRBV29-1	TRBJ1-2	CSVGQNYGYTF	TGCAGCGTTGGGCAGAACTATGGCTACACCTTC
NA	TRBV19	TRBJ1-1	CASSRGTEAFF	TGTGCCAGTAGTCGGGGAACTGAAGCTTTCTTT
NA	TRBV6-6	TRBJ1-5	CASSYSGQSNQPQHF	TGTGCCAGCAGTTACTCGGGACAAAGCAATCAGCCCCAGCATTTT
NA	TRBV7-9	TRBJ2-2	CASSFDTGQSGELFF	TGTGCCAGCAGCTTTGATACAGGGCAGTCCGGGGAGCTGTTTTTT
NA	TRBV9	TRBJ1-2	CASSPRDTNYGYTF	TGTGCCAGCAGCCCACGGGACACCAACTATGGCTACACCTTC